This T cell receptor beta chain was retrieved from a study of blood T cell repertoires in COVID-19. The V segment lost 2 bases and the J segment 2 bases; nucleotides outside the gene matches: 10. The germline gives CDR1 LGHDT, CDR2 YNNKEL (reference sequence). This CDR3 has 20 amino acids. Clones were read by immunoSEQ multiplex PCR, and TCRdb kept only the in-frame ones, dropping some. The profile shows about 410,000 clones, nearly 90% of them singletons. Recruitment covered 20 to 25 US areas and drew participants whose ages spanned about 18 to 100 years. The study assigned cohorts using participant-reported clinical history.

This rearrangement joins TRBV3-1 (or the pseudogene TRBV3-2) to TRBJ2-3; 16 bases are shared with TRBD2. Sequenced material: PBMCs or T cells enriched from blood (not recorded which). The TCR comes from a young woman who had recovered from COVID-19. DNA of the CDR3: TGTGCCAGCAGCCAACTGGGGGCGGGACTAGCGGGAGGGAACACAGATACGCAGTATTTT. This translates into CASSQLGAGLAGGNTDTQYF.